These 21 T cell receptor beta chains were sequenced from one sample in a study of blood T cell repertoires in COVID-19. The data were produced by immunoSEQ multiplex PCR, yet TCRdb's version contains in-frame clones alone and is incomplete. The sample lists tens of thousands of clones, about 80% occurring once. The sample was peripheral blood. The origin of the receptors is an elderly man with acute or convalescent COVID-19.

The rearrangement uses TRBV6-5 and TRBJ2-1; TRBD2 matches 9 bases. Germline V gene data show CDR1 as MNHEY and CDR2 as SVGAGI. This CDR3 has 12 amino acids. Trimming removed 10 bases from V and 13 bases from J; junction bases left unmatched: 11. This CDR3 is CATHPASGNQFF. Written as DNA, the CDR3 is TGTGCCACCCACCCGGCTAGCGGGAACCAGTTCTTC.

This clone was seen only once. The chain has TRBV6-4 and TRBJ2-1; D is possibly TRBD2 (5 bases). V was clipped by 4 bases and J by 6 bases, with 16 bases between them. Per germline, CDR1 MRHNA and CDR2 SNTAGT. CDR3 length: 15 amino acids. DNA of the CDR3: TGTGCCAGCAGTGTGGGTTTCAATGGACTCAATGAGCAGTTCTTC. Its translation: CASSVGFNGLNEQFF.

J is TRBJ2-3 and V is TRBV11-3; TRBD2 matches 9 bases. CDR1 and CDR2 (germline): SGHNT, YENEEA. The ends lost 1 base at V and 2 bases at J; junction bases unmatched: 4. The CDR3 contains 16 residues. The CDR3 is CASSLGTSGFTDTQYF. As DNA, the CDR3 is TGTGCCAGCAGCTTAGGAACTAGCGGGTTCACAGATACGCAGTATTTT.

In its sample, this clone was seen a few times. The V call is TRBV9, the J call TRBJ2-3; D is possibly TRBD1 (6 bases). Germline CDR1 SGDLS, CDR2 YYNGEE. Trimming left V 5 bases short and J 2 bases short, with 15 bases between. The CDR3 extends over 15 amino acids. CDR3 DNA sequence: TGTGCCAGCAGTTCACGGGACACCTACACAGATACGCAGTATTTT. This codes for CASSSRDTYTDTQYF. Looking up the rest from reference TRBV9 and TRBJ2-3 gives the full variable domain: DSGVTQTPKHLITATGQRVTLRCSPRSGDLSVYWYQQSLDQGLQFLIQYYNGEERAKGNILERFSAQQFPDLHSELNLSSLELGDSALYFCASSSRDTYTDTQYFGPGTRLTVL.

This sequence joins TRBV7-2 and TRBJ2-3; 8 nucleotides agree with TRBD2. The V gene end was trimmed by 5 bases and the J gene end by 1 base; junction bases not matched to a gene: 2. This CDR3 region has 14 residues. In germline, CDR1 is SGHTA, CDR2 FQGNSA. The CDR3 is CASSAREGTDTQYF. DNA of the CDR3: TGTGCCAGCAGCGCGCGGGAGGGCACAGATACGCAGTATTTT.

This clone has just a few counts. The genes are TRBV6-5 and TRBJ1-1; D possibly corresponds to TRBD1 (5 bases). This CDR3 is built from 16 residues. Per the germline V gene, CDR1 is MNHEY and CDR2 is SVGAGI. V was clipped by 0 bases and J by 1 base, with 12 bases between them. The CDR3 nucleotides are TGTGCCAGCAGTTACTCTTCAGGGCACCAGAACACTGAAGCTTTCTTT. It is translated as CASSYSSGHQNTEAFF.

This clone came up once. V gene TRBV19 combines with J gene TRBJ1-1; 12 positions agree with TRBD1. Trimming removed 6 bases from V and 6 bases from J; junction bases left unmatched: 5. The CDR3 spans 14 residues. CDR1 and CDR2 from the germline V gene are LNHDA and SQIVND (reference sequence). The chain's CDR3 is CASSRDRGPAEAFF. The CDR3 nucleotides read TGTGCCAGTAGCCGGGACAGGGGGCCCGCTGAAGCTTTCTTT. Full variable domain (rest looked up from reference TRBV19 and TRBJ1-1): DGGITQSPKYLFRKEGQNVTLSCEQNLNHDAMYWYRQDPGQGLRLIYYSQIVNDFQKGDIAEGYSVSREKKESFPLTVTSAQKNPTAFYLCASSRDRGPAEAFFGQGTRLTVV.

This chain joins TRBV6-6 and TRBJ2-5, with D possibly TRBD2 on 6 matching bases. V lost 5 bases and J 2 bases, leaving 12 bases between the germline ends. This CDR3 is 14 amino acids long. Germline V lookup: CDR1 MNHNY, CDR2 SVGAGI (reference sequence). Here the CDR3 DNA reads TGTGCCAGCAGTAGCCCCGGGACTCAAGAGACCCAGTACTTC. Translation gives CASSSPGTQETQYF.

This clone has a handful of counts. CDR3 sequence (DNA): TGTGCCAGCAGCCCACAGGGAAGGACGCAGTATTTT. It yields the protein CASSPQGRTQYF. The chain combines TRBV11-1 with TRBJ2-3; D might be TRBD1 (6 bases). V dropped 5 bases and J dropped 9 bases, with 12 bases sitting between them. The CDR3 has 12 residues. The germline V gene has CDR1 SGHAT and CDR2 FQDESV (reference sequence).

The chain links TRBV5-4 to TRBJ2-2, with 7 positions matching TRBD2. V trimming: 4 bases; J trimming: 4 bases; junction bases outside the gene matches: 7. The CDR3 consists of 15 residues. The V gene's germline CDR1 is SGHNT and CDR2 YYREEE (reference sequence). CDR3 residues: CASSRAGVTTGELFF. The CDR3 nucleotides are TGTGCCAGCAGCCGCGCGGGGGTCACCACCGGGGAGCTGTTTTTT.

The CDR3 loop is CATTSGAAYEQYF. In DNA form, the CDR3 reads TGTGCCACCACGAGTGGGGCGGCCTACGAGCAGTACTTC. The chain combines TRBV2 with TRBJ2-7; D might be TRBD1 (5 bases). Germline V gives CDR1 SNHLY, CDR2 FYNNEI. The length of the CDR3 is 13 residues. V was pared by 10 bases and J by 2 bases, with 15 bases between.

The rearrangement links TRBV6-6 to TRBJ2-1; 8 bases fit TRBD1. This CDR3 comprises 14 residues. CDR1 and CDR2 (germline): MNHNY, SVGAGI (reference sequence). The trim removed 4 bases at V and 5 bases at J, leaving 4 bases unmatched. The CDR3 nucleotides read TGTGCCAGCAGTTTGGGACAGGAACACAATGAGCAGTTCTTC. This encodes CASSLGQEHNEQFF.

This clone was counted once. The chain combines TRBV11-2 with TRBJ1-1; D uncertain. The CDR3 is 13 amino acids. Trimming left V 1 base short and J 1 base short, with 4 bases between. CDR1 SGHAT and CDR2 FQNNGV come from the germline V gene. CDR3 region: CASSLVRNTEAFF. The CDR3 DNA reads as TGTGCCAGCAGCTTAGTTCGGAACACTGAAGCTTTCTTT.

This clone was seen only once. The V gene is TRBV28, the J gene TRBJ1-2, with TRBD1 identical over 11 bases. V lost 3 bases and J lost 8; bases outside the gene matches: 5. Per germline, CDR1 MDHEN and CDR2 SYDVKM. This CDR3 comprises 14 residues. The chain's CDR3 is CASSLLGQGGGYTF. CDR3 in DNA: TGTGCCAGCAGTTTGTTGGGACAGGGGGGCGGCTACACCTTC.

This chain uses TRBV6-5 with TRBJ2-5; 10 bases align to TRBD2. The CDR3 is 15 amino acids. V shed 0 bases, J shed 6 bases, and the junction held 4 bases outside the gene matches. Germline V CDR1 and CDR2: MNHEY, SVGAGI. CDR3 sequence (DNA): TGTGCCAGCAGTTACTCTAGCGGGGGGTCCAAGACCCAGTACTTC. It translates to CASSYSSGGSKTQYF.

The chain couples TRBV9 to TRBJ2-2; TRBD2 matches at 7 bases. The V gene end was trimmed by 4 bases and the J gene end by 4 bases; junction bases not matched to a gene: 10. The CDR3 length is 16 residues. Germline CDR1 SGDLS, CDR2 YYNGEE. CDR3 nucleotides: TGTGCCAGCAGCCTAGACGGGAGGACCTCCACCGGGGAGCTGTTTTTT. This codes for CASSLDGRTSTGELFF. Complete variable domain (other parts from reference TRBV9 and TRBJ2-2): DSGVTQTPKHLITATGQRVTLRCSPRSGDLSVYWYQQSLDQGLQFLIQYYNGEERAKGNILERFSAQQFPDLHSELNLSSLELGDSALYFCASSLDGRTSTGELFFGEGSRLTVL.

The V gene is TRBV19, the J gene TRBJ2-2; 9 nucleotides agree with TRBD2. The CDR3 is made up of 19 amino acids. V trimming: 3 bases; J trimming: 7 bases; junction bases outside the gene matches: 18. Germline values: CDR1 LNHDA, CDR2 SQIVND (reference sequence). CDR3 residues: CASSMESRSGRRGDGELFF. The CDR3 nucleotides read TGTGCCAGTAGTATGGAAAGTCGTAGCGGGAGAAGAGGGGACGGGGAGCTGTTTTTT. Full variable domain (rest looked up from reference TRBV19 and TRBJ2-2): DGGITQSPKYLFRKEGQNVTLSCEQNLNHDAMYWYRQDPGQGLRLIYYSQIVNDFQKGDIAEGYSVSREKKESFPLTVTSAQKNPTAFYLCASSMESRSGRRGDGELFFGEGSRLTVL.

The V and J genes are TRBV29-1 and TRBJ1-2; no definite D call. Germline CDR1 reads SQVTM; CDR2 reads ANQGSEA. The V gene lost 4 bases and the J gene lost 2 bases, with 11 bases spanning the gap. The CDR3 totals 13 residues. CDR3 nucleotide sequence: TGCAGCGTTGGTGCGCAACAGAACTATGGCTACACCTTC. Its translation is CSVGAQQNYGYTF.

The chain is built from TRBV16 and TRBJ1-4; D is perhaps TRBD1 (6 bases). Between the trimmed V and J ends, which lost 0 bases and 4 bases, there was a span of 6 bases. The V gene's germline CDR1 is KGHSY and CDR2 FQNENV. CDR3 length: 14 amino acids. The CDR3 sequence: CASSQSDSNEKLFF. The CDR3, as DNA: TGTGCCAGCAGCCAATCGGACAGTAATGAAAAACTGTTTTTT.

This clone came up once. This chain connects TRBV6-2 or TRBV6-3 to TRBJ2-7; 10 bases align to TRBD2. The CDR3 is 18 residues long. V lost 3 bases to trimming and J lost 0 bases; unmatched junction nucleotides: 11. Germline loops: CDR1 MNHEY, CDR2 SVGEGT. CDR3 sequence: CASSYARTSGIGSYEQYF. CDR3 DNA: TGTGCCAGCAGTTATGCTAGGACTAGCGGTATTGGCTCCTACGAGCAGTACTTC.

The gene calls are TRBV6-2 or TRBV6-3 and TRBJ1-1; 11 bases are shared with TRBD1. Germline values: CDR1 MNHEY, CDR2 SVGEGT. Trimming removed 4 bases from V and 7 bases from J; junction bases left unmatched: 14. The CDR3 extends over 17 amino acids. CDR3 amino acids: CASSSGQGGAFFDEAFF. CDR3 sequence (DNA): TGTGCCAGCAGTTCGGGACAGGGGGGCGCCTTTTTTGATGAAGCTTTCTTT.